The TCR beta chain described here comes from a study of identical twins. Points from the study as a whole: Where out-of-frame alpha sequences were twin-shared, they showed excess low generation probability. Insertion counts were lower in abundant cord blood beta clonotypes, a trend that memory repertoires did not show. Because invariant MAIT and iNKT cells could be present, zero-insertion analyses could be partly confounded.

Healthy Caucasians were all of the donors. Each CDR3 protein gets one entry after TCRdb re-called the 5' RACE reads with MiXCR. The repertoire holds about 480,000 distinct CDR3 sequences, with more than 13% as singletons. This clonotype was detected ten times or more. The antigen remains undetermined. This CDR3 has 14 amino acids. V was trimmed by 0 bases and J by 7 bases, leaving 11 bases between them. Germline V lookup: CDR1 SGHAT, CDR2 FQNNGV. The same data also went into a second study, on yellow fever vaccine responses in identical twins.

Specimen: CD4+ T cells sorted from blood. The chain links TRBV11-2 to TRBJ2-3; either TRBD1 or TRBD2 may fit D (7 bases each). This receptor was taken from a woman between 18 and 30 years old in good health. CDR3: CASSLDQGGYTQYF. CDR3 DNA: TGTGCCAGCAGCTTAGACCAGGGGGGGTATACGCAGTATTTT.